The rows below give T cell receptor beta chains drawn from one sample of a study of T-cell memory formation after mild COVID-19. TCRdb used MiXCR to reprocess the 5' RACE reads, holding one entry per CDR3 protein. The sample holds 300,000 or so distinct CDR3 sequences, roughly 16% seen once. Sequenced material: PBMCs or a T cell subset sorted from them (not recorded which). Receptors were obtained from a man aged 18 to 29 who had mild COVID-19 (a few samples of this study predate the infection). Cell type and time point are not known. Both conserved end residues are part of each CDR3. The D gene is left open where the match is weak.

>NA|TRBJ2-5|TRBV9
CASSVGRRQETQYF
>NA|TRBJ2-1|TRBV7-9
CASSLVGGGGAPKFF
>NA|TRBJ2-5|TRBV6-5
CASSTQRGGYRETQYF
>NA|TRBJ2-2|TRBV5-1
CASSLRWDTNTGELFF
>NA|TRBJ2-7|TRBV7-6
CASSLRHTEQYF
>NA|TRBJ1-6|TRBV6-5
CASSFDTWSSYNSPLHF
>NA|TRBJ1-1|TRBV7-2
CASSPPALVFVAFF
>NA|TRBJ2-2|TRBV7-2
CASTLSPQSGELFF
>TRBD1|TRBJ1-3|TRBV11-2
CASSLRGTGRDTIYF
>TRBD1|TRBJ2-6|TRBV18
CASSPGTGTGANVLTF
>TRBD2|TRBJ2-1|TRBV29-1
CSAATGRGVNEQFF
>NA|TRBJ2-7|TRBV5-6
CASSLRLSYEQYF
>TRBD2|TRBJ2-1|TRBV7-9
CASSFRLAGGIEQFF
>NA|TRBJ2-5|TRBV24-1
CATSDSEASYQETQYF
>TRBD1|TRBJ2-5|TRBV5-5
CASSPWTGGRETQYF
>TRBD2|TRBJ2-5|TRBV15
CATSRERGGGETQYF
>TRBD1|TRBJ2-1|TRBV18
CASSPRQGDNEQFF
>NA|TRBJ2-1|TRBV28
CASRGIDSYNEQFF
>NA|TRBJ2-5|TRBV6-2/TRBV6-3
CASCRPAGETQYF
>TRBD1|TRBJ2-5|TRBV4-3
CASSQAQGVGETQYF
>NA|TRBJ1-2|TRBV20-1
CSNGGSNGYTF
>NA|TRBJ1-1|TRBV6-5
CASSYSKGLVTEAFF
>NA|TRBJ2-7|TRBV12-3/TRBV12-4
CASSFGLEQYF
>TRBD2|TRBJ2-3|TRBV20-1
CSARIAGGRDTQYF
>NA|TRBJ2-7|TRBV5-1
CASSLQTRPGYEQYF
>NA|TRBJ2-7|TRBV2
CASSEKGPYEQYF
>TRBD1|TRBJ1-5|TRBV20-1
CSAHRGRNQPQHF
>TRBD2|TRBJ2-2|TRBV5-1
CASNVGGTGTGELFF
>TRBD1|TRBJ2-7|TRBV5-1
CASRPGQGGDEQYF
>TRBD2|TRBJ2-5|TRBV5-1
CASSLGLASQETQYF
>NA|TRBJ2-5|TRBV7-2
CASSLNRLETQYF
>NA|TRBJ2-3|TRBV3-1
CASSHGGTQYF
>NA|TRBJ1-2|TRBV5-1
CASSLAVGANYGYTF
>TRBD2|TRBJ2-1|TRBV20-1
CSARGGFYNEQFF
>NA|TRBJ2-7|TRBV15
CATSRVRDRPTYEQYF
>TRBD1|TRBJ2-3|TRBV6-5
CASSYGTGVPDTQYF
>NA|TRBJ1-5|TRBV7-2
CASSLARGLQPQHF
>NA|TRBJ2-5|TRBV7-9
CASSLYAPEQETQYF
>NA|TRBJ2-5|TRBV25-1
CASSETLTQIEGETQYF
>NA|TRBJ2-5|TRBV6-5
CASRTSLAVSTQYF
>NA|TRBJ2-5|TRBV3-1
CASGQTQETQYF
>NA|TRBJ2-3|TRBV6-6
CATGIDTQYF
>TRBD2|TRBJ2-1|TRBV7-2
CASSYTSGAYNEQFF
>TRBD1|TRBJ2-1|TRBV5-1
CASSLEEAGGGEQFF
>TRBD2|TRBJ2-5|TRBV11-2
CASSLRGGYETQYF
>NA|TRBJ2-7|TRBV6-2/TRBV6-3
CASNQLGTRYEQYF
>NA|TRBJ1-6|TRBV12-3/TRBV12-4
CASSLASNSPLHF
>NA|TRBJ1-1|TRBV4-3
CASSPRPLENTEAFF
>NA|TRBJ2-5|TRBV20-1
CSAGRTLRYQETQYF
>NA|TRBJ1-5|TRBV20-1
CSASPDLYQPQHF